What follows are 8 T cell receptor beta chains derived from one specimen sequenced in a study of OX40 agonist ivuxolimab in advanced cancers. Only in-frame clones appear in the TCRdb table, and some are missing; sequencing was by immunoSEQ multiplex PCR. The table includes 100,000 to 120,000 clones, roughly 87% detected once. The sequencing used CD4+ or CD8+ T cells sorted from blood, collected in a trial of the OX40 agonist ivuxolimab. The receptors stem from an adult with an advanced solid tumor such as melanoma, head and neck, liver or kidney cancer.

The V and J genes are TRBV9 and TRBJ1-6; no firm D call. The CDR3 has 14 amino acids. Trimming removed 1 base from V and 7 bases from J, with 9 bases in between. The germline CDR1 and CDR2 sequences are SGDLS and YYNGEE. CDR3 coding DNA: TGTGCCAGCAGCGTATCTACCGGGAATTCACCCCTCCACTTT. As protein: CASSVSTGNSPLHF.

The V and J genes are TRBV28 and TRBJ2-6; 12 bases are shared with TRBD2. The V gene end was trimmed by 7 bases and the J gene end by 3 bases; junction bases not matched to a gene: 7. Looked up from germline, CDR1 is MDHEN and CDR2 is SYDVKM. There are 17 residues in the CDR3. The CDR3 nucleotides are TGTGCCAGCAATCTAGCGGGAGGGCCGTTTGGGGCCAACGTCCTGACTTTC. This gives the protein CASNLAGGPFGANVLTF.

The rearrangement uses TRBV7-2 and TRBJ2-7; D uncertain. The CDR3 is made up of 11 amino acids. The ends were cut back, 6 bases at V and 3 bases at J, with 6 bases in the middle. The germline CDR1 and CDR2 sequences are SGHTA and FQGNSA. The CDR3 loop reads CASSPRYEQYF. The DNA for the CDR3 is TGTGCCAGCAGTCCACGCTACGAGCAGTACTTC.

Concerning this clone: At the DNA level, this CDR3 is encoded by other sequences in the same sample as well. CDR3 in DNA: TGTGCCAGCAGCTCTACAGGGGCCGCCGGGGAGCTGTTTTTT. It yields the protein CASSSTGAAGELFF. The rearrangement uses TRBV28 and TRBJ2-2, with 7 bases lining up with TRBD1. V dropped 6 bases and J dropped 6; count of bases not matched to a gene: 7. The CDR3 is 14 residues long. Germline assignment: CDR1 MDHEN and CDR2 SYDVKM.

The rearrangement joins TRBV18 to TRBJ2-3; TRBD1 matches 8 bases. V was pared by 0 bases and J by 1 base, with 0 bases of the junction left unmatched. Germline lookup yields CDR1 KGHSH and CDR2 LQKENI. There are 15 residues in the CDR3. This CDR3 is CASSPPTGGTDTQYF. The CDR3, as DNA: TGTGCCAGCTCACCACCGACAGGGGGCACAGATACGCAGTATTTT.

The rearrangement links TRBV4-1 to TRBJ2-3; 7 bases align to TRBD1. Trimming at V came to 4 bases and at J to 5 bases, leaving 6 bases not matched to a gene. Germline values: CDR1 MGHRA, CDR2 YSYEKL. The CDR3 loop spans 14 amino acids. CDR3 sequence (DNA): TGCGCCAGCAGCCGTCGACAGGGTGTAGATACGCAGTATTTT. This translates into CASSRRQGVDTQYF.

V gene TRBV5-1 combines with J gene TRBJ1-4, with TRBD1 matching over 9 bases. With V trimmed by 4 bases and J by 7 bases, 8 bases remained unmatched. Per the germline V gene, CDR1 is SGHRS and CDR2 is YFSETQ. CDR3 length: 15 amino acids. This CDR3 reads CASSLRTGDGEKLFF. CDR3 nucleotides: TGCGCCAGCAGCCTGCGGACAGGGGACGGTGAAAAACTGTTTTTT.

The genes are TRBV7-3 and TRBJ2-1, with D perhaps assigned TRBD1 or TRBD2 (5 bases each). The CDR3 contains 11 residues. Germline CDR1 reads SGHTA; CDR2 reads FQGTGA. V lost 5 bases and J lost 12, with 11 bases in between. The CDR3 nucleotides read TGTGCCAGCAGCCGGGGAAGGGGGCAGTTCTTC. Protein: CASSRGRGQFF.